This TCR beta chain was recovered during a study of Ad26.COV2.S vaccination and SARS-CoV-2 variants. About the research overall: Intramuscular Ad26.COV2.S doses were given once or twice, 56 days apart.

Libraries were prepared by immunoSEQ multiplex PCR; TCRdb keeps only in-frame clonotypes and omits some of them. Of approximately 350,000 clones listed, 83% are singletons. Losses at the gene ends were 5 bases for V and 6 bases for J; bases not matched to a gene: 3. Germline V CDR1 and CDR2: WSHSY, SAAADI. The CDR3 is 14 residues long. As for this clone: Its matching antigen is unknown.

The treatment is: around 19 received Ad26.COV2.S at low or high dose, single or two shots; about 5 received placebo; per-sample allocation not given. Repertoires come from day 63 after the first vaccine or placebo injection. The donor was a Boston adult aged 18-55 years. Broader study findings: Ad26.COV2.S recipients had broader spike-specific TCRs (P = 0.0014).

The starting material was peripheral blood, obtained in a trial of Ad26.COV2.S vaccine versus placebo. The chain carries TRBV10-2 and TRBJ2-1; 11 bases line up with TRBD2. This receptor was obtained from a person aged 18-65 years who received the Ad26.COV2.S COVID-19 vaccine or a placebo. The CDR3: CASSPLAGGNEQFF. For the CDR3, the DNA is TGCGCCAGCAGTCCCCTAGCGGGAGGCAATGAGCAGTTCTTC.